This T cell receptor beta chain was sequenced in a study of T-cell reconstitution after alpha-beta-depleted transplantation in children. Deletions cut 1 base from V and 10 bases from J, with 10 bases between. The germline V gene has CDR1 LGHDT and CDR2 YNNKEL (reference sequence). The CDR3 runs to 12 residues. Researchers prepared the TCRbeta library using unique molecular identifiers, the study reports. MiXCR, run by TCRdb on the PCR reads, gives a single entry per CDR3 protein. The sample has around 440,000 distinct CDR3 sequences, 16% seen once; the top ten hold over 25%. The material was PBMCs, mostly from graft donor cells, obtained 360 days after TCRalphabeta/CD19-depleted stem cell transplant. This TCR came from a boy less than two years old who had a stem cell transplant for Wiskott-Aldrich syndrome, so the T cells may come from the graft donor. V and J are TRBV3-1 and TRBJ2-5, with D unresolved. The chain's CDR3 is CASSQAMSSQYF. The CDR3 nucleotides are TGTGCCAGCAGCCAAGCCATGTCGAGCCAGTACTTC.